This T cell receptor (beta chain) comes out of a study of blood T cell repertoires in COVID-19. Only in-frame clones appear in the TCRdb table, and some are missing; sequencing was by immunoSEQ multiplex PCR. The sample carries 200,000 to 300,000 clones, around 83% recorded once. The sequence was collected from a man aged 35-49 years who had recovered from COVID-19. The sequencing sample was made of peripheral blood.

The CDR3 nucleotides are TGTGCCGGTGAGGTTTCCGGGGCCAACGTCCTGACTTTC. Translating gives CAGEVSGANVLTF. This chain connects TRBV7-2 to TRBJ2-6; D is unclear. Germline assignment: CDR1 SGHTA and CDR2 FQGNSA. The CDR3 extends over 13 amino acids. V shed 11 bases and J shed 4 bases, with 12 bases lying between them.